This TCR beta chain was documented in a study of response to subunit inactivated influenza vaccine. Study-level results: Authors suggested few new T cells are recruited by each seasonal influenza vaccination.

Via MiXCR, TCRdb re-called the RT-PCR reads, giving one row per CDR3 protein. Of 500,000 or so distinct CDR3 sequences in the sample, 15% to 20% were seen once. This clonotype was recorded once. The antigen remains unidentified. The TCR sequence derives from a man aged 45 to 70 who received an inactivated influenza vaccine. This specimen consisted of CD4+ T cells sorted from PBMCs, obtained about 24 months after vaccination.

The CDR3 loop reads CASREGFTDTQYF. The CDR3 DNA reads TGTGCCAGCAGGGAGGGCTTCACAGATACGCAGTATTTT. V is TRBV2 and J is TRBJ2-3, with TRBD2 as a possible D gene (6 bases). This CDR3 has 13 amino acids. Trimming removed 6 bases from V and 2 bases from J, with 9 bases in between. Germline V gene sequence: CDR1 SNHLY, CDR2 FYNNEI. The full variable domain, with the rest looked up from reference TRBV2 and TRBJ2-3, is EPEVTQTPSHQVTQMGQEVILRCVPISNHLYFYWYRQILGQKVEFLVSFYNNEISEKSEIFDDQFSVERPDGSNFTLKIRSTKLEDSAMYFCASREGFTDTQYFGPGTRLTVL.